These 14 T cell receptor beta chains came from one sample sequenced in a study of spatial heterogeneity in lung cancer. TCRdb re-analysed the 5' RACE reads in MiXCR, keeping a single row per CDR3 protein. There are about 45,000 distinct CDR3 sequences in the sample; roughly 13% occur only once, and about 57% lies in the top ten. Specified time point: sample taken at primary tumor resection. Sequenced here: PBMCs, sampled at surgery. All receptors come from a male donor with early-stage non-small cell lung cancer.

This clonotype appeared a few times. The chain couples TRBV6-5 to TRBJ1-5; D is undetermined. This CDR3 comprises 13 residues. CDR1 and CDR2 from the germline V gene are MNHEY and SVGAGI. Trimming left V 0 bases short and J 5 bases short, with 5 bases between. The CDR3 sequence: CASSYSGYQPQHF. In DNA form, the CDR3 reads TGTGCCAGCAGTTACTCTGGTTATCAGCCCCAGCATTTT.

The rearrangement links TRBV11-3 to TRBJ2-2; 7 bases align to TRBD1. The CDR3 contains 14 residues. The junction had 4 bases not matched to a gene; V was cut back by 6 bases and J by 3 bases. CDR1 and CDR2 from the germline V gene are SGHNT and YENEEA. The CDR3 coding sequence is TGTGCCAGCAGTAGAGGGGGCGACACCGGGGAGCTGTTTTTT. Residues: CASSRGGDTGELFF.

This clonotype showed up just a few times. The rearrangement uses TRBV29-1 and TRBJ2-3, with 11 bases that match TRBD1. The CDR3 runs to 14 residues. Germline trimming cut 4 bases from V and 3 bases from J; bases unmatched to any gene: 3. In germline, CDR1 is SQVTM, CDR2 ANQGSEA. Written as DNA, the CDR3 is TGCAGCGTTGGACGGGACAGGGGGACAGATACGCAGTATTTT. This gives the protein CSVGRDRGTDTQYF.

The chain links TRBV4-2 to TRBJ2-5, with D perhaps TRBD1 or TRBD2 (5 bases each). CDR1 LGHNA and CDR2 YNFKEQ come from the germline V gene. The length of the CDR3 is 13 residues. Trimming stripped 4 bases from V and 3 bases from J, with 9 bases between. The CDR3 DNA reads as TGTGCCAGCAGCCCCCAGGGAGAAGAGACCCAGTACTTC. It is translated as CASSPQGEETQYF.

CDR3 coding DNA: TGTGCCAGCAGCCTGACAGTAACCAATGAGCAGTTCTTC. Protein: CASSLTVTNEQFF. The chain uses TRBV7-9 and TRBJ2-1; D might be TRBD1 (5 bases). Germline loops: CDR1 SEHNR, CDR2 FQNEAQ (reference sequence). The V end lost 5 bases, the J end lost 6 bases, and 11 bases lay between the germline ends. The CDR3 sequence is 13 residues long.

The V and J genes are TRBV5-1 and TRBJ2-1, with D unresolved. Per germline, CDR1 SGHRS and CDR2 YFSETQ. This CDR3 contains 13 residues. Trimming removed 2 bases from V and 6 bases from J, with 9 bases in between. The CDR3 reads CASSFNMINEQFF. Here the CDR3 DNA reads TGCGCCAGCAGCTTCAACATGATCAATGAGCAGTTCTTC.

The chain combines TRBV7-2 with TRBJ1-1, with 7 bases lining up with TRBD1. The CDR3 loop spans 16 amino acids. Germline V gene lookup returns CDR1 SGHTA and CDR2 FQGNSA. The V segment lost 4 bases and the J segment 0 bases; nucleotides outside the gene matches: 8. CDR3 nucleotide sequence: TGTGCCAGCAGCTCCCGACAGGGAGCTTTGAACACTGAAGCTTTCTTT. Protein sequence: CASSSRQGALNTEAFF.

This clonotype turned up a few times. The chain has TRBV5-1 and TRBJ2-3; 8 bases are a match to TRBD1. In germline, CDR1 is SGHRS, CDR2 YFSETQ. V lost 3 bases, J lost 5 bases, and 5 bases stayed unmatched. This CDR3 contains 14 residues. The CDR3 loop is CASSSQGAGDTQYF. CDR3 nucleotide sequence: TGCGCCAGCAGCTCCCAGGGGGCCGGAGATACGCAGTATTTT. The whole variable domain, filled in from reference TRBV5-1 and TRBJ2-3, reads KAGVTQTPRYLIKTRGQQVTLSCSPISGHRSVSWYQQTPGQGLQFLFEYFSETQRNKGNFPGRFSGRQFSNSRSEMNVSTLELGDSALYLCASSSQGAGDTQYFGPGTRLTVL.

In nucleotides, the CDR3 is TGTGCCAGCAGGATGTATGGACAGACGAACACTGAAGCTTTCTTT. This codes for CASRMYGQTNTEAFF. This chain links TRBV6-5 with TRBJ1-1; weak D call: TRBD1 (6 bases). V was pared by 6 bases and J by 1 base, with 15 bases between. Germline CDR1 reads MNHEY; CDR2 reads SVGAGI. The CDR3 has 15 amino acids.

In its sample, this clonotype was seen many times. The V call is TRBV18, the J call TRBJ1-5, with a tentative D call TRBD1 (5 bases). The ends were cut back, 3 bases at V and 5 bases at J, with 14 bases in the middle. This CDR3 spans 15 amino acids. Germline CDR1 KGHSH, CDR2 LQKENI. CDR3 sequence (DNA): TGTGCCAGCTCACCTCTACAAGGGACGGATCAGCCCCAGCATTTT. Its translation is CASSPLQGTDQPQHF.

This clonotype has a handful of counts. The J gene is TRBJ2-1, the V gene TRBV24-1, with 9 bases lining up with TRBD2. The germline gives CDR1 KGHDR, CDR2 SFDVKD. V lost 7 bases and J lost 4; bases outside the gene matches: 7. The CDR3 is made up of 15 amino acids. CDR3 region: CATRRASGTYNEQFF. CDR3 nucleotide sequence: TGTGCCACCAGGCGGGCTAGCGGGACTTACAATGAGCAGTTCTTC.

The sample holds many counts of this clonotype. This chain links TRBV4-3 with TRBJ2-3; D tentatively fits TRBD1 or TRBD2 (5 bases each). The V end was cut by 3 bases, the J end by 1 base, with 11 bases between. CDR1 LGHNA and CDR2 YSLEER come from the germline V gene. This CDR3 has 15 residues. As DNA, the CDR3 is TGCGCCAGCAGCCAGGGCATGGGGGGCACAGATACGCAGTATTTT. Translation gives CASSQGMGGTDTQYF.

The chain recombines TRBV18 with TRBJ1-4; no reliable D call. The CDR3 covers 13 residues. The germline CDR1 and CDR2 sequences are KGHSH and LQKENI. The V and J ends lost 3 bases and 0 bases respectively, with 2 bases between them. The CDR3 sequence is CASSPATNEKLFF. As DNA, the CDR3 is TGTGCCAGCTCACCGGCAACTAATGAAAAACTGTTTTTT.

This clonotype was seen only a few times. J is TRBJ1-1 and V is TRBV6-1, with D hard to call. The ends were cut back, 4 bases at V and 3 bases at J, with 9 bases in the middle. Germline V CDR1 and CDR2: MNHNS, SASEGT. The CDR3 contains 13 residues. DNA for the CDR3: TGTGCCAGCAGTGTTCGGCGGGACACTGAAGCTTTCTTT. This gives the protein CASSVRRDTEAFF.